The rows below give T cell receptor beta chains drawn from one sample of a study of blood T cell repertoires in COVID-19. This table comes from immunoSEQ multiplex PCR, and its TCRdb copy is limited to in-frame clones, with some not included. The table lists a few hundred thousand clones, roughly 89% of them singletons. Input material: PBMCs or T cells enriched from blood (not recorded which). Receptors originate from a woman between 50 and 59 years old who had been exposed to COVID-19. The CDR3 runs from the conserved cysteine through the conserved F or W.

V gene,J gene,CDR3 protein
TRBV7-9,TRBJ1-4,CASSPKTGSGRTNEKLFF
TRBV14,TRBJ1-2,CASSRGQTNYGYTF
TRBV7-8,TRBJ1-4,CASSPRVAAGGYEKLFF
TRBV7-7,TRBJ2-1,CASSLAPSGGANEQFF
TRBV7-6,TRBJ2-7,CASSFGPGMLVEQYF
TRBV7-9,TRBJ2-5,CASSAWDRQQETQYF
TRBV9,TRBJ2-5,CASSPTAGATGETQYF
TRBV5-4,TRBJ2-7,CASSLSGPYSYEQYF
TRBV19,TRBJ2-5,CASRDPTSGGKETQYF
TRBV6-1,TRBJ1-5,CASSETRVGQPQHF
TRBV7-9,TRBJ2-7,CASSLAAGGPSYEQYF
TRBV2,TRBJ1-6,CASSPGARNSPLHF
TRBV19,TRBJ1-2,CASSQEGFRFYGYTF
TRBV6-4,TRBJ2-6,CASSDGAGGSGANVLTF